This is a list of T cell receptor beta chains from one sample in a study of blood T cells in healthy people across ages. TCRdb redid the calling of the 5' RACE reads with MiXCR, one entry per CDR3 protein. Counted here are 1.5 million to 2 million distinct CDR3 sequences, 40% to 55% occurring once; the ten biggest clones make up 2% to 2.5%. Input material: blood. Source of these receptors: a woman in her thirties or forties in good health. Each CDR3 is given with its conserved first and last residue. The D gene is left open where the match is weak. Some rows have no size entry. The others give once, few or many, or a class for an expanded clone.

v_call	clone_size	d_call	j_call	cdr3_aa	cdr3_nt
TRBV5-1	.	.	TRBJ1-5	CASSLMGASQPQHF	TGCGCCAGCAGCTTGATGGGGGCAAGTCAGCCCCAGCATTTT
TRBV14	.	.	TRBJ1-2	CASSQSLLYGYTF	TGTGCCAGCAGCCAAAGTCTCCTCTATGGCTACACCTTC
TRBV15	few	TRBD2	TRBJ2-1	CATSRVETSAYNEQFF	TGTGCCACCAGCAGAGTTGAGACTAGCGCCTACAATGAGCAGTTCTTC
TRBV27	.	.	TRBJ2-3	CASNPREQSTDTQYF	TGTGCCAGCAATCCCCGGGAGCAGAGCACAGATACGCAGTATTTT
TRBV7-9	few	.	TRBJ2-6	CASSLQDSGANVLTF	TGTGCCAGCAGCCTCCAGGACTCTGGGGCCAACGTCCTGACTTTC
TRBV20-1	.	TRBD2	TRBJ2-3	CSARTSGASHTQYF	TGCAGTGCGCGGACTAGCGGGGCGTCTCATACGCAGTATTTT
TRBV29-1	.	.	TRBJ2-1	CSVRRDQYNEQFF	TGCAGCGTCCGAAGGGACCAATACAATGAGCAGTTCTTC
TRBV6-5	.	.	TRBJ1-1	CASSRDNEAFF	TGTGCCAGCAGTCGGGACAACGAAGCTTTCTTT
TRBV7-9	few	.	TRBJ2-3	CASSSRDGEDTQYF	TGTGCCAGCAGCAGCCGGGACGGAGAAGATACGCAGTATTTT
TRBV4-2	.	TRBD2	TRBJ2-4	CASSSSGGAKNIQYF	TGTGCCAGCAGCAGTAGCGGGGGGGCCAAAAACATTCAGTACTTC
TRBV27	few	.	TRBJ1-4	CASSFGGGREKLFF	TGTGCCAGCAGTTTTGGAGGGGGTCGGGAAAAACTGTTTTTT
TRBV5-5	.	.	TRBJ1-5	CASSSTGSGRPFQPQHF	TGTGCCAGCAGCTCCACCGGGAGCGGACGGCCGTTTCAGCCCCAGCATTTT
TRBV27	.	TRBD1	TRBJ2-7	CASSFRRPGTGVYEQYF	TGTGCCAGCAGTTTTCGGAGGCCCGGGACAGGGGTTTACGAGCAGTACTTC
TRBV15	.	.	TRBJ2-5	CATSRDWTQETQYF	TGTGCCACCAGCAGAGATTGGACCCAAGAGACCCAGTACTTC
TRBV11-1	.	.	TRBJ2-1	CASSSERVSSYNEQFF	TGTGCCAGCAGCTCTGAGCGGGTGAGCTCCTACAATGAGCAGTTCTTC
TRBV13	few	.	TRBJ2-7	CASSDRDNSYEQYF	TGTGCCAGCAGCGACCGGGACAACTCCTACGAGCAGTACTTC
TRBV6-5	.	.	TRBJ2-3	CASSYLGGLTDTQYF	TGTGCCAGCAGTTACCTCGGAGGTCTCACAGATACGCAGTATTTT
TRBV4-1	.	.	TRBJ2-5	CASSHNRQGSETQYF	TGCGCCAGCAGCCACAACCGCCAGGGTTCAGAGACCCAGTACTTC
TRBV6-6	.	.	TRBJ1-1	CASRQARWESLNTEAFF	TGTGCCAGCAGACAAGCCCGATGGGAAAGCCTCAACACTGAAGCTTTCTTT
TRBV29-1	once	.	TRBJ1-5	CSVGSGYHQPQHF	TGCAGCGTTGGGTCCGGGTACCATCAGCCCCAGCATTTT
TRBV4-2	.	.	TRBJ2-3	CASSQPGGNSDTQYF	TGTGCCAGCAGCCAACCCGGGGGAAATTCAGATACGCAGTATTTT
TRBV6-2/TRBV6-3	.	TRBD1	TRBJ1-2	CASRGTGNWYGYTF	TGTGCCAGCCGCGGGACAGGGAATTGGTATGGCTACACCTTC
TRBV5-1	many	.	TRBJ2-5	CASTLQETQYF	TGTGCCAGCACCCTACAAGAGACCCAGTACTTC
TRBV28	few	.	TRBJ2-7	CASNPIPDVYEQYF	TGTGCCAGCAATCCCATCCCGGACGTCTACGAGCAGTACTTC
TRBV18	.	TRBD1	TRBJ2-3	CASSSGQGARDTQYF	TGTGCCAGCTCATCGGGACAGGGGGCAAGGGATACGCAGTATTTT
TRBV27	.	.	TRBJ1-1	CASSSEGWTTEAFF	TGTGCCAGCAGTTCGGAGGGTTGGACCACTGAAGCTTTCTTT
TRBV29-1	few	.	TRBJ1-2	CSVDSRHYGYTF	TGCAGCGTTGACAGTCGCCACTATGGCTACACCTTC
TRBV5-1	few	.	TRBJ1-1	CASSLAFVGSEAFF	TGCGCCAGCAGCTTGGCCTTCGTGGGGAGTGAAGCTTTCTTT
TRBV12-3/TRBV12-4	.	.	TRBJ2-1	CASSLRSAYNEQFF	TGTGCCAGCAGTTTACGGTCAGCATACAATGAGCAGTTCTTC
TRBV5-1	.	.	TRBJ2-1	CASSLTGTQYNEQFF	TGCGCCAGCAGCCTGACCGGGACACAATACAATGAGCAGTTCTTC
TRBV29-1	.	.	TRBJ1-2	CSVDFLDAGYTF	TGCAGCGTTGACTTCCTCGACGCTGGCTACACCTTC
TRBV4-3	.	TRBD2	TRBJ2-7	CASSQDFAGGLTYNEQYF	TGCGCCAGCAGCCAAGATTTTGCGGGGGGGCTGACTTACAATGAGCAGTACTTC
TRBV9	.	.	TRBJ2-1	CASGVEFWGDGNNEQFF	TGTGCCAGCGGCGTAGAGTTTTGGGGGGACGGGAACAATGAGCAGTTCTTC
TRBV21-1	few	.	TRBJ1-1	CASSPKAFF	TGTGCCAGCAGTCCGAAAGCTTTCTTT
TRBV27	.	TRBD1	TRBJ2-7	CASRTQGAQRTEQYF	TGTGCCAGCAGAACACAGGGGGCGCAGAGGACCGAGCAGTACTTC
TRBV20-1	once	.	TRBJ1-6	CSARDGQSQHNSPLHF	TGCAGTGCTAGAGATGGGCAATCCCAACATAATTCACCCCTCCACTTT